This T cell receptor (beta chain) comes out of a study of T cells in Graves' hyperthyroidism and ophthalmopathy. V lost 6 bases to trimming and J lost 1 base; unmatched junction nucleotides: 9. CDR1 and CDR2 (germline): LGHDT, YNNKEL (reference sequence). This CDR3 spans 17 amino acids. In this sample, this clonotype turned up many times. TCR beta CDR3 regions were amplified from RNA. The primer set for the first-round RT-PCR of the TCR CDR3 was HTBI. TCRdb analysed the multiplex PCR reads with MiXCR anew, one entry per CDR3 protein. The table includes 500,000 to 750,000 distinct CDR3 sequences, 13% to 15% detected once.

Sequencing input: blood. The gene calls are TRBV3-1 and TRBJ1-4; the match to TRBD1 covers 9 bases. The origin of this receptor is a woman aged 18-29 years with Graves' ophthalmopathy. CDR3 bases: TGTGCCAGCAGTTATGGGACAGGGAAGGGAACTAATGAAAAACTGTTTTTT. Its translation is CASSYGTGKGTNEKLFF. Variable domain in full (rest from reference TRBV3-1 and TRBJ1-4): DTAVSQTPKYLVTQMGNDKSIKCEQNLGHDTMYWYKQDSKKFLKIMFSYNNKELIINETVPNRFSPKSPDKAHLNLHINSLELGDSAVYFCASSYGTGKGTNEKLFFGSGTQLSVL.